What follows is one T cell receptor beta chain and its context. The sample belongs to a study of T cells in Graves' hyperthyroidism and ophthalmopathy. RNA transcripts provided the source from which TCR beta CDR3 regions were amplified. A first-round RT-PCR of the TCR CDR3 used the HTBI primer set. Via MiXCR, TCRdb re-called the multiplex PCR reads, giving one row per CDR3 protein. The sample contains 500,000 to 600,000 distinct CDR3 sequences, nearly 20% of which appear only once. The receptor was isolated from a man between 35 and 55 years old with Graves' ophthalmopathy. Sequencing input: blood.

For the CDR3, the DNA is TGTGCCAGCAGTGAGATTTCAGGGTCTGGAAACACCATATATTTT. Encoded protein: CASSEISGSGNTIYF. The chain uses TRBV6-1 and TRBJ1-3; D is possibly TRBD1 (5 bases). CDR3 length equals 15 residues. Germline V lookup: CDR1 MNHNS, CDR2 SASEGT. V was cut by 3 bases and J by 1 base, with 10 bases left in between.